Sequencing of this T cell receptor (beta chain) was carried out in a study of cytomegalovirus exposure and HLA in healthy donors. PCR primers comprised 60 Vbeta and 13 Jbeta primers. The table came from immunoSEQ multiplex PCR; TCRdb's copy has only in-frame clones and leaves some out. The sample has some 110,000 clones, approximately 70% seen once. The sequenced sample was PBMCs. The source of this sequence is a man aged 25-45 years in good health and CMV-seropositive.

CDR3 protein: CASRDDSHYGYTF. The CDR3 region has the DNA TGTGCCAGCAGGGATGACAGCCACTATGGCTACACCTTC. This sequence joins TRBV6-5 and TRBJ1-2; a weak D match, TRBD1 (5 bases). The CDR3 is made up of 13 amino acids. Germline V gives CDR1 MNHEY, CDR2 SVGAGI. The ends were cut back, 6 bases at V and 3 bases at J, with 11 bases in the middle.